This TCR beta chain emerged from a study of blood T cell repertoires in COVID-19. Overall study context: Spain, Italy and the United States supplied samples that represented acute and convalescent COVID-19. From T cells, B-cell-depleted T cells, or PBMCs came the material, which was cDNA or gDNA.

The CDR3 spans 12 residues. V lost 6 bases and J lost 9, with 9 bases in between. As processed by the authors: Cell counts per sample came from amplifying reference gene primers. Produced via immunoSEQ multiplex PCR; TCRdb's table is partial and in-frame only. V and J calls and clone size are copied from that table; D and trimming were computed from the DNA. The top ten hold roughly 9% of the sample, which has around 130,000 clones, about four fifths seen once. Source material: peripheral blood. The TCR comes from a middle-aged man with active or convalescent COVID-19. This rearrangement joins TRBV12-3 or TRBV12-4 to TRBJ1-6, with D possibly being TRBD1 (6 bases). The CDR3 loop reads CASSIRGSPLHF. The CDR3 coding sequence is TGTGCCAGCAGCATCAGGGGTTCACCCCTCCACTTT.